The 25 T cell receptor beta chains in this list originate from one sample, sequenced in a study of T cells in narcolepsy. Clones were sequenced by immunoSEQ multiplex PCR, and TCRdb holds only the in-frame ones, with some missing. The sample holds some 25,000 clones, roughly 85% seen once. Input material: memory (CD45RA-) CD4+ T cells from blood. These receptors came from a human donor in good health.

The gene calls are TRBV11-3 and TRBJ2-1; D gene unclear. The CDR3 totals 15 residues. V was cut by 2 bases and J by 1 base, with 9 bases left in between. Germline V gives CDR1 SGHNT, CDR2 YENEEA. CDR3 DNA sequence: TGTGCCAGCAGCTTAAACTGGGATTCCTACAATGAGCAGTTCTTC. This sequence encodes CASSLNWDSYNEQFF.

A single count supports this clone. The V call is TRBV4-1, the J call TRBJ2-7; 10 bases align to TRBD1. This CDR3 is built from 14 residues. From germline, CDR1 is MGHRA and CDR2 YSYEKL. The V and J ends lost 4 bases and 5 bases, in that order; junction bases with no gene match: 5. CDR3 in amino acids: CASSPGQGGDEQYF. The CDR3 region has the DNA TGCGCCAGCAGCCCCGGACAGGGGGGCGACGAGCAGTACTTC.

The chain combines TRBV27 with TRBJ2-2; D may be TRBD1 (5 bases). Germline-derived CDR1 and CDR2 are MNHEY and SMNVEV (reference sequence). This CDR3 is built from 14 residues. With 2 bases removed from V and 6 bases from J, the gap between germline ends came to 10 bases. The CDR3 reads CASSLVGVPGELFF. Here the CDR3 DNA reads TGTGCCAGCAGTTTAGTAGGGGTCCCCGGGGAGCTGTTTTTT.

This chain connects TRBV28 to TRBJ1-5, with 8 bases identical to TRBD1. The CDR3 has 14 amino acids. From germline, CDR1 is MDHEN and CDR2 SYDVKM. V was pared by 6 bases and J by 4 bases, with 5 bases of the junction left unmatched. The CDR3 DNA sequence: TGTGCCAGCAGGGGGACAGGAGATAATCAGCCCCAGCATTTT. Amino acid sequence: CASRGTGDNQPQHF.

This clone was picked up one time. The chain employs TRBV11-2 and TRBJ1-3, with D perhaps matching TRBD1 (5 bases). Looked up from germline, CDR1 is SGHAT and CDR2 is FQNNGV. The CDR3 length is 16 residues. Deletions cut 5 bases from V and 3 bases from J, with 17 bases between. This CDR3 reads CASSDLPSDSGNTIYF. In DNA, the CDR3 is TGTGCCAGCAGCGACCTGCCTTCTGACAGTGGAAACACCATATATTTT.

This chain uses TRBV6-5 with TRBJ2-5; D is perhaps TRBD2 (5 bases). The CDR3 is 14 amino acids. Per the germline V gene, CDR1 is MNHEY and CDR2 is SVGAGI. With 6 bases removed from V and 2 bases from J, the gap between germline ends came to 13 bases. CDR3 coding DNA: TGTGCCAGCAGCCCTCGGGGTAGACAAGAGACCCAGTACTTC. Residues: CASSPRGRQETQYF.

The CDR3 nucleotides read TGTGCCAGCAGGCAGGGGTATGCAGATACGCAGTATTTT. Translation: CASRQGYADTQYF. The genes are TRBV2 and TRBJ2-3; a possible D gene is TRBD1 (6 bases). The CDR3 has 13 residues. V shed 6 bases and J shed 4 bases, with 11 bases lying between them. CDR1 is SNHLY and CDR2 is FYNNEI in the germline V gene.

The chain combines TRBV4-1 with TRBJ2-3; 11 bases line up with TRBD2. Trimming at V came to 4 bases and at J to 2 bases, leaving 5 bases not matched to a gene. The V gene's germline CDR1 is MGHRA and CDR2 YSYEKL. The CDR3 has 16 residues. In DNA form, the CDR3 reads TGCGCCAGCAGCCTAACTAGCGGGAGTCCCACAGATACGCAGTATTTT. This gives the protein CASSLTSGSPTDTQYF.

The chain is built from TRBV5-4 and TRBJ2-1; possible D gene TRBD2, 7 bases. Germline V gene lookup returns CDR1 SGHNT and CDR2 YYREEE (reference sequence). V was trimmed by 4 bases and J by 4 bases, leaving 15 bases between them. This CDR3 contains 15 residues. The CDR3 DNA reads TGTGCCAGCAGCAGCGGCGGGGGCGCTTACAATGAGCAGTTCTTC. It is translated as CASSSGGGAYNEQFF. Based on the CDR3 plus reference TRBV5-4 and TRBJ2-1, the full variable domain is ETGVTQSPTHLIKTRGQQVTLRCSSQSGHNTVSWYQQALGQGPQFIFQYYREEENGRGNFPPRFSGLQFPNYSSELNVNALELDDSALYLCASSSGGGAYNEQFFGPGTRLTVL.

This chain's CDR3 is CASSLPSGFGEQFF. The CDR3 DNA reads as TGTGCCAGCAGCCTACCCTCGGGGTTTGGTGAGCAGTTCTTC. V gene TRBV14 combines with J gene TRBJ2-1; a weak D match, TRBD2 (5 bases). Trimming stripped 4 bases from V and 9 bases from J, with 16 bases between. The V gene's germline CDR1 is SGHDN and CDR2 FVKESK. The CDR3 has 14 residues.

CDR3 sequence: CASSLAGLAAWADEQFF. The CDR3 DNA sequence: TGCGCCAGCAGCTTGGCCGGGTTAGCGGCTTGGGCGGATGAGCAGTTCTTC. The rearrangement links TRBV5-1 to TRBJ2-1; D possibly corresponds to TRBD2 (6 bases). This CDR3 has 17 amino acids. Germline CDR1 is SGHRS and CDR2 is YFSETQ. The V gene lost 0 bases and the J gene lost 8 bases, with 21 bases spanning the gap.

The rearrangement joins TRBV5-6 to TRBJ2-7, with 8 nucleotides matching TRBD2. The CDR3 runs to 15 residues. The V gene's germline CDR1 is SGHDT and CDR2 YYEEEE. Losses at the gene ends were 4 bases for V and 3 bases for J; bases not matched to a gene: 9. The CDR3 sequence is CASSLSGTSRYEQYF. The CDR3 bases are TGTGCCAGCAGCCTTTCCGGGACTAGTCGCTACGAGCAGTACTTC. Supplemented by reference TRBV5-6 and TRBJ2-7, the full variable domain reads DAGVTQSPTHLIKTRGQQVTLRCSPKSGHDTVSWYQQALGQGPQFIFQYYEEEERQRGNFPDRFSGHQFPNYSSELNVNALLLGDSALYLCASSLSGTSRYEQYFGPGTRLTVT.

This chain links TRBV7-6 with TRBJ2-1, with 10 bases matching TRBD2. The germline V gene encodes CDR1 SGHVS and CDR2 FNYEAQ. With 5 bases clipped from V and 9 bases from J, the junction kept 10 bases outside the gene matches. The length of the CDR3 is 15 residues. DNA of the CDR3: TGTGCCAGCAGCCCCTTAGCGGGAGGTTTCGGTGAGCAGTTCTTC. It translates to CASSPLAGGFGEQFF.

V and J are TRBV18 and TRBJ1-3; D gene unclear. Germline CDR1 is KGHSH and CDR2 is LQKENI. CDR3 length: 14 amino acids. Trimming stripped 6 bases from V and 0 bases from J, with 9 bases between. In DNA, the CDR3 is TGTGCCAGCTCCCCCGGCACCTCTGGAAACACCATATATTTT. Translation: CASSPGTSGNTIYF. Full variable domain (remainder filled in from reference TRBV18 and TRBJ1-3): NAGVMQNPRHLVRRRGQEARLRCSPMKGHSHVYWYRQLPEEGLKFMVYLQKENIIDESGMPKERFSAEFPKEGPSILRIQQVVRGDSAAYFCASSPGTSGNTIYFGEGSWLTVV.

The chain combines TRBV5-4 with TRBJ2-2; D tentatively reads TRBD1 or TRBD2 (5 bases each). Germline V CDR1 and CDR2: SGHNT, YYREEE (reference sequence). V was clipped by 4 bases and J by 3 bases, with 10 bases between them. The CDR3 runs to 14 residues. CDR3 sequence reads: CASSTGTDTGELFF. The CDR3 DNA follows: TGTGCCAGCAGCACCGGGACCGACACCGGGGAGCTGTTTTTT.

Of note for this clone: Other DNA sequences in this specimen translate into the identical CDR3. This rearrangement joins TRBV27 to TRBJ1-4; possibly TRBD1 for D (5 bases). The CDR3 contains 12 residues. The germline V and J ends were trimmed by 3 bases and 13 bases, with 12 bases remaining between them. Germline lookup yields CDR1 MNHEY and CDR2 SMNVEV (reference sequence). The CDR3 loop reads CASSFYGGGLFF. CDR3 DNA sequence: TGTGCCAGCAGTTTTTACGGGGGAGGACTGTTTTTT.

This clone showed up just a few times. The J gene is TRBJ1-2, the V gene TRBV28; no clear D. The germline V and J ends were trimmed by 1 base and 8 bases, with 11 bases remaining between them. The CDR3 sequence is 13 residues long. Germline V gene sequence: CDR1 MDHEN, CDR2 SYDVKM. The CDR3 nucleotides read TGTGCCAGCAGTTTATTGGACGGACTGGGCTACACCTTC. Its protein product is CASSLLDGLGYTF.

V is TRBV28 and J is TRBJ1-5; D is unclear. Germline V gives CDR1 MDHEN, CDR2 SYDVKM. The CDR3 runs 12 residues. The V end was cut by 3 bases, the J end by 3 bases, with 3 bases between. The CDR3 sequence: CASSLFNQPQHF. The CDR3 coding sequence is TGTGCCAGCAGTTTGTTCAATCAGCCCCAGCATTTT.

Notes on this clone: In the same sample, other DNA sequences code for this CDR3. The chain joins TRBV5-1 to TRBJ2-7, with 11 bases identical to TRBD2. The germline V gene has CDR1 SGHRS and CDR2 YFSETQ. Trimming at V came to 0 bases and at J to 4 bases, leaving 12 bases not matched to a gene. The CDR3 has 18 amino acids. CDR3 DNA sequence: TGCGCCAGCAGCTTGGCAACCGGGACTAGCGGCCGACTTTACGAGCAGTACTTC. Encoded protein: CASSLATGTSGRLYEQYF.

V and J are TRBV28 and TRBJ1-6; D possibly corresponds to TRBD1 (5 bases). V lost 6 bases and J 7 bases, leaving 13 bases between the germline ends. The V gene's germline CDR1 is MDHEN and CDR2 SYDVKM. CDR3 length equals 14 residues. CDR3 coding DNA: TGTGCCAGCAGCCCGGGGGGGGTCAATTCACCCCTCCACTTT. Its protein product is CASSPGGVNSPLHF.

This rearrangement joins TRBV4-1 to TRBJ2-7; 12 nucleotides align to TRBD2. The CDR3 is 15 residues long. Germline values: CDR1 MGHRA, CDR2 YSYEKL. The V and J ends lost 3 bases and 4 bases, in that order; junction bases with no gene match: 4. CDR3 residues: CASSQTSGSLYEQYF. The CDR3 DNA reads as TGCGCCAGCAGCCAGACTAGCGGGAGTTTATACGAGCAGTACTTC.

This clone was recorded only once. The J gene is TRBJ2-3, the V gene TRBV4-2; 7 bases map to TRBD2. Trimming at V came to 1 base and at J to 2 bases, leaving 3 bases not matched to a gene. Per germline, CDR1 LGHNA and CDR2 YNFKEQ. The CDR3 is made up of 15 amino acids. The CDR3 nucleotides read TGTGCCAGCAGCCAAGCCCAGCGGGACACAGATACGCAGTATTTT. Protein: CASSQAQRDTDTQYF.

This clone was seen more than once but under ten times. As DNA, the CDR3 is TGTGCCAGCAGCGCCCTGGGGGCCCGCACAGATACGCAGTATTTT. Translation: CASSALGARTDTQYF. This chain uses TRBV9 with TRBJ2-3; TRBD1 might be the D (6 bases). V lost 3 bases and J 1 base, leaving 12 bases between the germline ends. CDR1 is SGDLS, CDR2 YYNGEE, per germline. CDR3 size: 15 residues.

As to this clone: Germline and junction disagree at one end, which may indicate a read error. The chain couples TRBV15 to TRBJ2-5; D is unclear. The CDR3 runs to 12 residues. From germline, CDR1 is LNHNV and CDR2 YYDKDF (reference sequence). In DNA form, the CDR3 reads TGTGCCACCAGCAGAGGAATAGGACGGGTGAACTTC. Its protein product is CATSRGIGRVNF.

A word on this clone: One end of the junction fails to match germline, which may point to a read error. The chain links TRBV7-7 to TRBJ2-3; D is possibly TRBD2 (5 bases). The CDR3 length is 16 residues. CDR1 is SSHAT and CDR2 is FNYEAQ in the germline V gene (reference sequence). This chain's CDR3 is CASSLSIAMGSDTQYF. For the CDR3, the DNA is TGTGCTAGCAGCTTATCAATAGCGATGGGATCAGATACGCAGTATTTT.